The 13 T cell receptor beta chains listed next were all sequenced from one sample in a study of cytotoxic CD8 clonotypes in ibrutinib-treated CLL. Assay used: immunoSEQ multiplex PCR; TCRdb lists only in-frame clones, some missing. The sample carries some 140,000 clones, around 93% recorded once. The sample here was PBMCs, taken after 12 months of ibrutinib treatment. These receptors came from a human donor with chronic lymphocytic leukemia.

CDR3 nucleotide sequence: TGTGCCAGCAGTGAAGGGACAGGGCCCGGGGAGCTGTTTTTT. Protein product: CASSEGTGPGELFF. The J gene is TRBJ2-2, the V gene TRBV25-1, with TRBD1 matching 9 bases. V lost 2 bases and J lost 6; bases outside the gene matches: 1. The CDR3 length is 14 residues. Germline CDR1 is MGHDK and CDR2 is SYGVNS.

The V gene is TRBV28, the J gene TRBJ2-7; no firm D call. Trimming removed 1 base at V and 7 bases at J, with 8 bases between. The CDR3 has 12 residues. Germline loops: CDR1 MDHEN, CDR2 SYDVKM. CDR3 sequence: CASSLFLREQYF. As DNA, the CDR3 is TGTGCCAGCAGTTTATTTCTAAGGGAGCAGTACTTC. Based on the CDR3 plus reference TRBV28 and TRBJ2-7, the full variable domain is DVKVTQSSRYLVKRTGEKVFLECVQDMDHENMFWYRQDPGLGLRLIYFSYDVKMKEKGDIPEGYSVSREKKERFSLILESASTNQTSMYLCASSLFLREQYFGPGTRLTVT.

This clone has a single count. The chain links TRBV14 to TRBJ2-3, with 9 bases fitting TRBD1. The CDR3 loop spans 17 amino acids. V dropped 0 bases and J dropped 3; count of bases not matched to a gene: 7. Germline V lookup: CDR1 SGHDN, CDR2 FVKESK. CDR3 in amino acids: CASSQDWWDRATDTQYF. The CDR3 coding sequence is TGTGCCAGCAGCCAAGATTGGTGGGACAGGGCTACAGATACGCAGTATTTT.

The V call is TRBV12-5, the J call TRBJ2-2, with TRBD2 matching 13 bases. V shed 5 bases and J 1 base; nucleotides not matched to a gene: 7. Germline V gives CDR1 LGHNT, CDR2 FRNRAP. This CDR3 is built from 18 residues. The CDR3 sequence is CASGPGLAGVGNTGELFF. The DNA of the CDR3 is TGTGCTAGTGGTCCCGGACTAGCGGGAGTGGGGAACACCGGGGAGCTGTTTTTT.

This chain links TRBV28 with TRBJ2-7; a possible D gene is TRBD1 (5 bases). The CDR3 is 15 amino acids. Germline V gives CDR1 MDHEN, CDR2 SYDVKM. V lost 2 bases and J lost 6, with 17 bases in between. The CDR3 DNA reads TGTGCCAGCAGTTTAGAACATCGCGGACACCTCGAGCAGTACTTC. The encoded protein is CASSLEHRGHLEQYF.

The chain uses TRBV27 and TRBJ1-1; D ambiguous. This CDR3 is 16 amino acids long. Looked up from germline, CDR1 is MNHEY and CDR2 is SMNVEV (reference sequence). Deletions cut 4 bases from V and 0 bases from J, with 15 bases between. The CDR3 nucleotides are TGTGCCAGCAGTTACCGGGCCGCCGCCATGAACACTGAAGCTTTCTTT. Protein: CASSYRAAAMNTEAFF.

The J gene is TRBJ2-5, the V gene TRBV7-2; D may correspond to TRBD1 or TRBD2 (5 bases each). The CDR3 extends over 14 amino acids. V shed 1 base and J shed 5 bases, with 11 bases lying between them. Per the germline V gene, CDR1 is SGHTA and CDR2 is FQGNSA. The CDR3: CASSLGSWGETQYF. Here the CDR3 DNA reads TGTGCCAGCAGCTTAGGGAGTTGGGGGGAGACCCAGTACTTC.

V and J are TRBV9 and TRBJ2-3, with TRBD2 as a possible D gene (5 bases). Germline V gene sequence: CDR1 SGDLS, CDR2 YYNGEE. The length of the CDR3 is 12 residues. V lost 3 bases, J lost 7 bases, and 9 bases lay in between. Here the CDR3 DNA reads TGTGCCAGCAGCGAGGGAGCCAATACGCAGTATTTT. This gives the protein CASSEGANTQYF.

The chain has TRBV29-1 and TRBJ2-7, with 10 bases lining up with TRBD1. The germline CDR1 and CDR2 sequences are SQVTM and ANQGSEA. The CDR3 runs 15 residues. Losses at the gene ends were 5 bases for V and 4 bases for J; bases not matched to a gene: 11. CDR3 amino acids: CSVFGPRDRGYEQYF. The CDR3 DNA reads TGCAGCGTTTTCGGACCCCGGGACAGGGGTTACGAGCAGTACTTC.

V is TRBV28 and J is TRBJ1-4, with TRBD1 matching over 8 bases. The CDR3 is 15 amino acids. Germline CDR1 MDHEN, CDR2 SYDVKM. V dropped 7 bases and J dropped 5; count of bases not matched to a gene: 9. DNA for the CDR3: TGTGCCAGCACCTTATCAGGGGGCGCAAATGAAAAACTGTTTTTT. The encoded protein is CASTLSGGANEKLFF.

J is TRBJ2-7 and V is TRBV29-1; a possible D gene is TRBD2 (5 bases). V lost 6 bases and J lost 5, with 17 bases in between. Germline CDR1 reads SQVTM; CDR2 reads ANQGSEA. This CDR3 region has 13 residues. The CDR3 loop reads CSVESSEANEQYF. Here the CDR3 DNA reads TGCAGCGTCGAATCGTCGGAGGCCAACGAGCAGTACTTC.

The V and J genes are TRBV5-1 and TRBJ2-3; D remains ambiguous. Trimming left V 4 bases short and J 5 bases short, with 8 bases between. Germline CDR1 and CDR2: SGHRS and YFSETQ. The CDR3 runs 12 residues. CDR3: CASSPLGDTQYF. In nucleotides, the CDR3 is TGCGCCAGCAGCCCTCTAGGAGATACGCAGTATTTT. Together with reference TRBV5-1 and TRBJ2-3, the CDR3 gives the full variable domain: KAGVTQTPRYLIKTRGQQVTLSCSPISGHRSVSWYQQTPGQGLQFLFEYFSETQRNKGNFPGRFSGRQFSNSRSEMNVSTLELGDSALYLCASSPLGDTQYFGPGTRLTVL.

The chain carries TRBV25-1 and TRBJ2-3; possible D gene TRBD1, 6 bases. Germline values: CDR1 MGHDK, CDR2 SYGVNS. V was cut by 3 bases and J by 6 bases, with 16 bases left in between. This CDR3 spans 15 amino acids. In nucleotides, the CDR3 is TGTGCCAGCAGTGATCCGCACAGGGTTATGGATACGCAGTATTTT. Amino acid sequence: CASSDPHRVMDTQYF.